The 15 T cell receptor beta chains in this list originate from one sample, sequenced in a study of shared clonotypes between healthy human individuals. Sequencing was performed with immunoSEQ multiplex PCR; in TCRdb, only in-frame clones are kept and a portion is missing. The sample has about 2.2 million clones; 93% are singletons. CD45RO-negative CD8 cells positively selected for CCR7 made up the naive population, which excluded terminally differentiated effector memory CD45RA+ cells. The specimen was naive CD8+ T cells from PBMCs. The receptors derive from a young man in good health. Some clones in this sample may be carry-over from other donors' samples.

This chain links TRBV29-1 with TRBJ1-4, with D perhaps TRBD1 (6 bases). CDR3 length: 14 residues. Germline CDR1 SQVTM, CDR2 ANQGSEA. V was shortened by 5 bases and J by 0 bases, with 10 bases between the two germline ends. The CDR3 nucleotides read TGCAGCGTTCTGGACAGTGCAACTAATGAAAAACTGTTTTTT. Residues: CSVLDSATNEKLFF.

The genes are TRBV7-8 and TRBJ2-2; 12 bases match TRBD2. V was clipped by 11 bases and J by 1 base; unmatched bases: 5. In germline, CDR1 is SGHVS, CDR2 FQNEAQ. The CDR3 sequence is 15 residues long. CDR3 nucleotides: TGTGCCCTAGCGGGAGGGAACCAGAACACCGGGGAGCTGTTTTTT. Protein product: CALAGGNQNTGELFF. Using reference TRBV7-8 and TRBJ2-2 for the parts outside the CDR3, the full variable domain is GAGVSQSPRYKVAKRGQDVALRCDPISGHVSLFWYQQALGQGPEFLTYFQNEAQLDKSGLPSDRFFAERPEGSVSTLKIQRTQQEDSAVYLCALAGGNQNTGELFFGEGSRLTVL.

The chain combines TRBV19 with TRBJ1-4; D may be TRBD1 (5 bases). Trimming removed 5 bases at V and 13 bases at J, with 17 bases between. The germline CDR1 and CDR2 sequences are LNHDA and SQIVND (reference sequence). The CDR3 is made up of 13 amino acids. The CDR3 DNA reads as TGTGCCAGTAGTGGGGACGACAGTAACGGACTGTTTTTT. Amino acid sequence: CASSGDDSNGLFF. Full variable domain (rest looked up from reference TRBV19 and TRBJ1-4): DGGITQSPKYLFRKEGQNVTLSCEQNLNHDAMYWYRQDPGQGLRLIYYSQIVNDFQKGDIAEGYSVSREKKESFPLTVTSAQKNPTAFYLCASSGDDSNGLFFGSGTQLSVL.

CDR3 protein: CASSQVSGGNGYTF. The CDR3 coding sequence is TGCGCCAGCAGCCAAGTGTCGGGGGGCAATGGCTACACCTTC. The gene calls are TRBV4-1 and TRBJ1-2; D perhaps matches TRBD1 (6 bases). CDR1 is MGHRA, CDR2 YSYEKL, per germline. The CDR3 contains 14 residues. V gave up 1 base and J gave up 6 bases, with 12 bases separating them.

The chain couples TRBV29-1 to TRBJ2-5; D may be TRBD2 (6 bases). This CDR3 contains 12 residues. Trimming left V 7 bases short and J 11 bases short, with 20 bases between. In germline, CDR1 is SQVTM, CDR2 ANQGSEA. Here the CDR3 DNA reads TGCAGCGCCTGGGCGGGGACCAGGGAGCAGTACTTC. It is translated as CSAWAGTREQYF.

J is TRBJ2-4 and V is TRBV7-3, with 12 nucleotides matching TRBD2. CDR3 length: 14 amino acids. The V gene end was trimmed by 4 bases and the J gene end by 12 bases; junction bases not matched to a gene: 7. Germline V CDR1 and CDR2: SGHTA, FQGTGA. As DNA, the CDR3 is TGTGCCAGCAGCTCGACCGGACTAGCGGGAACTCAGTACTTC. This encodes CASSSTGLAGTQYF.

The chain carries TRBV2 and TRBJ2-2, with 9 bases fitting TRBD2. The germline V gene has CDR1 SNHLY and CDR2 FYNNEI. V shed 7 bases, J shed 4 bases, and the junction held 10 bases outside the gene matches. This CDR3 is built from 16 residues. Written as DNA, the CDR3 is TGTGCCAGCATCGAAAGCGGGAGGAGGGCCACCGGGGAGCTGTTTTTT. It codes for CASIESGRRATGELFF.

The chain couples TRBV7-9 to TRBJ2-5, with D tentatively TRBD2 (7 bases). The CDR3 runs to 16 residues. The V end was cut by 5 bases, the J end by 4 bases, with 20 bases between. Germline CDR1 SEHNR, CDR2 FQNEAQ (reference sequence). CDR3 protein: CASSPSVRGGTETQYF. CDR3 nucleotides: TGTGCCAGCAGCCCCTCGGTTAGGGGGGGAACAGAGACCCAGTACTTC.

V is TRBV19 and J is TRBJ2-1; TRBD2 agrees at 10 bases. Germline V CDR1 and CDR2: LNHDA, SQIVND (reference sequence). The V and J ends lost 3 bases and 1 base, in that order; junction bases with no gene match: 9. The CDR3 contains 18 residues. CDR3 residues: CASSMIAGGQESYNEQFF. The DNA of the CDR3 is TGTGCCAGTAGTATGATAGCGGGAGGTCAAGAGTCCTACAATGAGCAGTTCTTC.

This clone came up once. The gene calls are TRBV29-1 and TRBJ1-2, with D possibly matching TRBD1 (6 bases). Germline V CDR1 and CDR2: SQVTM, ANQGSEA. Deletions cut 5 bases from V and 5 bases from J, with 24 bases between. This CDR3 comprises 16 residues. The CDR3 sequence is CSVFERDRLGEYGYTF. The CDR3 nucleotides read TGCAGCGTTTTTGAGCGAGACAGGTTAGGGGAATATGGCTACACCTTC.

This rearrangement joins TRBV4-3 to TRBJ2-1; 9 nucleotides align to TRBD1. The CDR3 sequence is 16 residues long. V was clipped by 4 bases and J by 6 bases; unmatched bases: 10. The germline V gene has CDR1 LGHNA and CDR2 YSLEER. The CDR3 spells CASSRLYRDRVNEQFF. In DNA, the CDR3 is TGCGCCAGCAGCCGCCTTTACCGGGACAGGGTCAATGAGCAGTTCTTC.

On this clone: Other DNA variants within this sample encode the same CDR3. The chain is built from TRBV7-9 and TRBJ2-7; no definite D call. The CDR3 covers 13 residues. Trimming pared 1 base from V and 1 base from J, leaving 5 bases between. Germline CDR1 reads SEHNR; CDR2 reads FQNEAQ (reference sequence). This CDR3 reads CASSLVSSYEQYF. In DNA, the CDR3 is TGTGCCAGCAGCTTAGTATCGTCCTACGAGCAGTACTTC.

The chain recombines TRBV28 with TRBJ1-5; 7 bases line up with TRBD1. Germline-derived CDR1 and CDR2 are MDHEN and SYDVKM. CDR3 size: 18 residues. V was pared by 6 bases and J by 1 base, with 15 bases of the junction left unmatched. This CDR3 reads CASRPTLLAGGSNQPQHF. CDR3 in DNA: TGTGCCAGCAGACCCACTCTCCTGGCAGGGGGAAGCAATCAGCCCCAGCATTTT.

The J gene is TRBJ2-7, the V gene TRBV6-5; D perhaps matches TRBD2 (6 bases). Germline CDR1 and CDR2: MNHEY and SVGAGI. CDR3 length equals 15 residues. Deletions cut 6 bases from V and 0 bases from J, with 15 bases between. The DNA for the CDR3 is TGTGCCAGCAGCCTGGGGGGAGTAGTCTCCTACGAGCAGTACTTC. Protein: CASSLGGVVSYEQYF.

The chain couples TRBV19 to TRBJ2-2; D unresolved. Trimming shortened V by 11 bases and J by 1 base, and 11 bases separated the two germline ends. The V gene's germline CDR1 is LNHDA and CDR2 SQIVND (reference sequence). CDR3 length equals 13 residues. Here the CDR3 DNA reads TGTGCCTCCAGATGGGGGAACACCGGGGAGCTGTTTTTT. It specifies CASRWGNTGELFF.